The TCR beta chain described here comes from a study of blood T cell repertoires in COVID-19. Turning to the study itself: Acute-phase and convalescent COVID-19 samples originated in the United States, Italy and Spain. Sources were T cells, B-cell-depleted T cells, or PBMCs; the material itself was cDNA or gDNA.

Trimming took off 3 bases at V and 5 bases at J, with 14 bases between the two ends. This CDR3 is built from 15 residues. The germline CDR1 and CDR2 sequences are MNHNS and SASEGT. Methods used by the authors: Quantification of nucleated cells was approximated via reference gene primer amplification. Clones were read by immunoSEQ multiplex PCR, and TCRdb kept only the in-frame ones, dropping some. V and J calls and clone size are as listed in that table; D and trimming were resolved from the DNA. The table includes some 110,000 clones, around 90% detected once. The V and J genes are TRBV6-1 and TRBJ2-1; tentatively, D is TRBD1 (7 bases). Input material: peripheral blood. This TCR came from a man in his fifties or sixties with COVID-19, enrolled during active disease. CDR3 sequence (DNA): TGTGCCAGCAGTGACCCCCAGGGGGGCAACAATGAGCAGTTCTTC. Encoded protein: CASSDPQGGNNEQFF.